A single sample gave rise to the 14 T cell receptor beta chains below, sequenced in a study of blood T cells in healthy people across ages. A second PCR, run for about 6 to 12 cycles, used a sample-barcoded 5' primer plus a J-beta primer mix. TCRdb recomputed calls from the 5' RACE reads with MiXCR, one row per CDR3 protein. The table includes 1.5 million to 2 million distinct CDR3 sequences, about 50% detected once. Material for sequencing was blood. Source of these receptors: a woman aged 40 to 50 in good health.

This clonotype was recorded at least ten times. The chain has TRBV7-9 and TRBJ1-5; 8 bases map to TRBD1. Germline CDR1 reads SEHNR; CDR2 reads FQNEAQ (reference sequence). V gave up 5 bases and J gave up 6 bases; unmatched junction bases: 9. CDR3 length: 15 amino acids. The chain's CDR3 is CASSPQGALGQPQHF. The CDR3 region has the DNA TGTGCCAGCAGCCCTCAGGGGGCGCTGGGTCAGCCCCAGCATTTT.

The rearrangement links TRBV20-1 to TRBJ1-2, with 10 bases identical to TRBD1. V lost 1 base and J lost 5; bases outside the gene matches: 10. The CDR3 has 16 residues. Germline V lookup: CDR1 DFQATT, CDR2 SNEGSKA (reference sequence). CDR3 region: CSARVGVGQGVYGYTF. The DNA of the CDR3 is TGCAGTGCTAGAGTTGGGGTCGGACAGGGGGTATATGGCTACACCTTC.

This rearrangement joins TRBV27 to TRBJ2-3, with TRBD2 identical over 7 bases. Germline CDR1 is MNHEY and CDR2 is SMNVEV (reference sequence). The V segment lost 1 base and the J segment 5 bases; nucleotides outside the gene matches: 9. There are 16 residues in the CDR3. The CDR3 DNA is TGTGCCAGCAGTTTATACCGGCGGGGGTCGGGAGATACGCAGTATTTT. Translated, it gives CASSLYRRGSGDTQYF.

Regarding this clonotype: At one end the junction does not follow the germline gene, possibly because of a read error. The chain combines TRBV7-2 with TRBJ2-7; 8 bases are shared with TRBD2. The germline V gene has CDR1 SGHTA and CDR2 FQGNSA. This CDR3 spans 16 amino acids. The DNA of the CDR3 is TGTGCCAACAGCTTAGGGTCGCGGGGGGACCCCTACGAGCAGTACTTC. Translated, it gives CANSLGSRGDPYEQYF. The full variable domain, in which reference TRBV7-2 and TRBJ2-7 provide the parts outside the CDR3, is GAGVSQSPSNKVTEKGKDVELRCDPISGHTALYWYRQSLGQGLEFLIYFQGNSAPDKSGLPSDRFSAERTGGSVSTLTIQRTQQEDSAVYLCANSLGSRGDPYEQYFGPGTRLTVT.

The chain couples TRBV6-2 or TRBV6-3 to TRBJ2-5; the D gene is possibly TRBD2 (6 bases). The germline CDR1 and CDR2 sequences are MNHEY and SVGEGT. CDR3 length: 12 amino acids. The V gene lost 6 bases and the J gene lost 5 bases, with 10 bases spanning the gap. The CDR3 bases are TGTGCCAGCAGGGCTAGCGTGGAGACCCAGTACTTC. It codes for CASRASVETQYF.

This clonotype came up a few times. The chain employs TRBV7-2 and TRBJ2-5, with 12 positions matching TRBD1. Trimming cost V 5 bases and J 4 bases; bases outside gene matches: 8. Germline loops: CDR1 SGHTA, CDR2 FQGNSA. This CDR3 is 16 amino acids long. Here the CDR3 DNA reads TGTGCCAGCAGCATCCCGGGACAGGGGGCTCGAGAGACCCAGTACTTC. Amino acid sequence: CASSIPGQGARETQYF.

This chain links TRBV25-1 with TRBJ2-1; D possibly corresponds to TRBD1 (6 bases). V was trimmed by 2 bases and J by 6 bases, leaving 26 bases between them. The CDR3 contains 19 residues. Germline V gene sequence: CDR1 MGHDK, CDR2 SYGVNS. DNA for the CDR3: TGTGCCAGCAGTGAAAGTGGAATGATAAGTACAGGGTCGGGCAATGAGCAGTTCTTC. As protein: CASSESGMISTGSGNEQFF.

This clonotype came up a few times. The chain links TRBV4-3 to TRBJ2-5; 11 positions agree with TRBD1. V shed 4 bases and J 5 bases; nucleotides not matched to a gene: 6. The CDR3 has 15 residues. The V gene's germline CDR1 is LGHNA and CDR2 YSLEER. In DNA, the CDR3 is TGCGCCAGCAGCCCCTGGACAGGGGGCGCGGAGACCCAGTACTTC. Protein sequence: CASSPWTGGAETQYF.

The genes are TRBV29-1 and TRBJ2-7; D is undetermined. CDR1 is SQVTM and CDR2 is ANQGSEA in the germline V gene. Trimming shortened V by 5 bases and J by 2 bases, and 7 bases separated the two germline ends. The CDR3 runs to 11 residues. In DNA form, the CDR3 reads TGCAGCGTTAACGCGGCCTACGAGCAGTACTTC. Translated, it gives CSVNAAYEQYF.

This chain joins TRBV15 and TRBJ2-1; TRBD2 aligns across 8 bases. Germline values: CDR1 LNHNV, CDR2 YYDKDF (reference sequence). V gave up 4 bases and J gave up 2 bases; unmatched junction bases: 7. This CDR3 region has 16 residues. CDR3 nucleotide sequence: TGTGCCACCAGCAAAGGTCGGGAGGGCGCCTACAATGAGCAGTTCTTC. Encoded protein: CATSKGREGAYNEQFF. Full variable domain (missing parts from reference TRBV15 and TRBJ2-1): DAMVIQNPRYQVTQFGKPVTLSCSQTLNHNVMYWYQQKSSQAPKLLFHYYDKDFNNEADTPDNFQSRRPNTSFCFLDIRSPGLGDTAMYLCATSKGREGAYNEQFFGPGTRLTVL.

CDR3 in DNA: TGTGCCAGCAGCTTAGAGGCTAGCGGGGGGGCATCGTCGGATACGCAGTATTTT. It codes for CASSLEASGGASSDTQYF. The V gene is TRBV7-2, the J gene TRBJ2-3, with 12 bases identical to TRBD2. In germline, CDR1 is SGHTA, CDR2 FQGNSA. The CDR3 loop spans 18 amino acids. With 1 base clipped from V and 6 bases from J, the junction kept 11 bases outside the gene matches.

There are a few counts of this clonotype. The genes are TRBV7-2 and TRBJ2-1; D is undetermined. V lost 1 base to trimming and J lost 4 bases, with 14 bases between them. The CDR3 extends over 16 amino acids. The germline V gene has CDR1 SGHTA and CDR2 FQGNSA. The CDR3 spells CASSLDAGRRYNEQFF. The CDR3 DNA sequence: TGTGCCAGCAGCTTAGACGCAGGCCGCCGTTACAATGAGCAGTTCTTC.

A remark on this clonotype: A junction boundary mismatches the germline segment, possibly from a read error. The CDR3 spells CASGLNLDYPETQYF. As DNA, the CDR3 is TGTGCCAGCGGCTTAAACTTGGACTATCCAGAGACGCAGTATTTT. The rearrangement links TRBV7-2 to TRBJ2-3; D perhaps matches TRBD2 (6 bases). Per the germline V gene, CDR1 is SGHTA and CDR2 is FQGNSA. The CDR3 spans 15 residues.

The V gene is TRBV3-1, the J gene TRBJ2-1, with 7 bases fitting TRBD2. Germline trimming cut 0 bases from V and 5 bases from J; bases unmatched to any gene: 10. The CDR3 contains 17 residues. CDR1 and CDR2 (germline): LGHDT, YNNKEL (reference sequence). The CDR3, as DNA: TGTGCCAGCAGCCAAGACGTGGGACTACCCAGAGACAATGAGCAGTTCTTC. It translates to CASSQDVGLPRDNEQFF.